This T cell receptor beta chain came from a study of blood T cell repertoires in COVID-19. The wider study: Whether acute or convalescent, the COVID-19 samples came from the United States, Italy and Spain. PBMCs, B-cell-depleted T cells, or T cells were the source of the cDNA or gDNA that made up the material.

As originally analysed: The assay estimated nucleated cells by amplifying reference gene primers. Method: immunoSEQ multiplex PCR; TCRdb's copy keeps in-frame clones and lacks some. V, J and clone size are those of that table, while D and trimming were read from the DNA. The sample consists of some 250,000 clones, around four fifths of them appearing once. This CDR3 spans 15 amino acids. From germline, CDR1 is LGHNT and CDR2 FRNRAP. Trimming left V 4 bases short and J 2 bases short, with 12 bases between. Sequencing was done on a sample of peripheral blood. The chain employs TRBV12-5 and TRBJ1-5; tentatively, D is TRBD1 (5 bases). This TCR came from a man in his sixties with acute or convalescent COVID-19. The CDR3 here is CASGSEGGGNQPQHF. CDR3 bases: TGTGCTAGTGGTTCGGAGGGAGGGGGCAATCAGCCCCAGCATTTT.